The entry below describes one TCR beta chain. The table came from immunoSEQ multiplex PCR; TCRdb's copy has only in-frame clones and leaves some out. The table lists under 30,000 clones, about 86% of them singletons, with roughly 24% in the top ten. This entry is derived from a study of blood T cell repertoires in COVID-19. The sequencing sample was made of peripheral blood. This TCR was sampled from a human donor with active COVID-19. The donor label of this sample is uncertain.

Here the CDR3 DNA reads TGCGCCAGCAGCCAACCTACTAGCGGGAGCTACCACGAGCAGTACTTC. Its protein is CASSQPTSGSYHEQYF. The chain links TRBV4-1 to TRBJ2-7; 11 bases match TRBD2. The germline CDR1 and CDR2 sequences are MGHRA and YSYEKL. The CDR3 runs to 16 residues. V lost 2 bases and J lost 5; bases outside the gene matches: 8.